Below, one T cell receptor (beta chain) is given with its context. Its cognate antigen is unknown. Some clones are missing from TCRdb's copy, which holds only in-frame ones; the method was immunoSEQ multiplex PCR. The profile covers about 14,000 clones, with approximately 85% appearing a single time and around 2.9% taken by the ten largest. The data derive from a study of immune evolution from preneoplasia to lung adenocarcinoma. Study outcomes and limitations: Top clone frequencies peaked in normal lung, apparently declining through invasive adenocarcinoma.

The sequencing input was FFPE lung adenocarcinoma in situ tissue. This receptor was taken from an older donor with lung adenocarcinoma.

CDR3 sequence: CATGGPNTEAFF. CDR3 DNA: TGTGCGACAGGGGGGCCGAACACTGAAGCTTTCTTT. The chain carries TRBV7-9 and TRBJ1-1; 9 bases map to TRBD1. This CDR3 has 12 residues. CDR1 is SEHNR and CDR2 is FQNEAQ in the germline V gene (reference sequence).